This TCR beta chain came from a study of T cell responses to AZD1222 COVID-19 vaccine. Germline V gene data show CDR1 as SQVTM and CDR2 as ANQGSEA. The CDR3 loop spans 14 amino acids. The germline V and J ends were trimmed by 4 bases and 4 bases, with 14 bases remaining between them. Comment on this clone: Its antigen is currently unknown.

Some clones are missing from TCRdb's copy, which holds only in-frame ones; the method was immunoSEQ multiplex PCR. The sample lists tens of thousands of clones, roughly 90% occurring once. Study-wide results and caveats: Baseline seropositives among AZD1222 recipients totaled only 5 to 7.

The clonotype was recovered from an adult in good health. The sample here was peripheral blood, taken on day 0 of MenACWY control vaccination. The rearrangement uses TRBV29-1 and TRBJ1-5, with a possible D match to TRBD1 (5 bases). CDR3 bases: TGCAGCGTTGTAGACGGGGGAGGAAATCAGCCCCAGCATTTT. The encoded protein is CSVVDGGGNQPQHF.